This T cell receptor (beta chain) was sequenced for a study of blood T cell repertoires in COVID-19. Turning to the study itself: Samples came from the United States, Italy and Spain, spanning acute and convalescent COVID-19. PBMCs, B-cell-depleted T cells, or T cells were the source of the cDNA or gDNA that made up the material.

Authors' processing steps: It was from reference gene primer amplification that nucleated cell counts were estimated. Here immunoSEQ multiplex PCR was the method, and the copy in TCRdb shows in-frame clones only, minus some. Clone size and V and J calls were adopted from that table, with D and trimming inferred from the DNA. Here the sample spans about 80,000 clones, roughly four fifths being singletons. With V trimmed by 5 bases and J by 9 bases, 13 bases remained unmatched. Germline V gives CDR1 SGHRS, CDR2 YFSETQ. This CDR3 spans 16 amino acids. This chain links TRBV5-1 with TRBJ1-6, with 8 nucleotides matching TRBD1. Sequencing was done on a sample of peripheral blood. The source of this sequence is a man between 65 and 85 years old with active or convalescent COVID-19. CDR3 sequence reads: CASSPGTGERGSPLHF. The CDR3 DNA reads TGCGCCAGCAGTCCCGGGACAGGTGAACGAGGTTCACCCCTCCACTTT.